The present TCR beta chain was sequenced within a study of blood T cells in healthy people across ages. Notes on the study in general: Correlation between TCR beta diversity and naive T cell percentage was strong.

Combining a sample-barcoded 5' primer with a J-beta primer mix, a second PCR ran for roughly 7 to 11 cycles. Tagging of each cDNA molecule was performed by a template-switch adaptor with 12 random nucleotides. Samples each returned at least 3 million CDR3-containing paired-end reads. Each CDR3 protein gets one entry after TCRdb re-called the 5' RACE reads with MiXCR. The sample consists of almost 1 million distinct CDR3 sequences, roughly half of them appearing once. Concerning this clonotype itself: Its cognate antigen is unknown.

The source material was blood. The clonotype originates from a woman aged 60-75 years in good health.

In nucleotides, the CDR3 is TGTGCCAGCAGTTACCGAGTAGGGGGCAATCAGCCCCAGCATTTT. It is translated as CASSYRVGGNQPQHF. This chain links TRBV6-2 or TRBV6-3 with TRBJ1-5, with a weak D call TRBD1 (5 bases). The CDR3 loop spans 15 amino acids. Germline values: CDR1 MNHEY, CDR2 SVGEGT. Trimming shortened V by 2 bases and J by 2 bases, and 10 bases separated the two germline ends.